This T cell receptor gamma chain appears in the sequencing data of a study of gamma-delta chains in newborns, infants, children. Study background: Microbial exposure reportedly drives polyclonal innate γδ T cell expansion after birth.

CDR3 length: 10 amino acids. Trimming took 3 bases from V and 15 from J; bases not matched to a gene: 4. In germline, CDR1 is EGSTGY, CDR2 YDSYTSSV. This clone is categorized as medium-sized (0.01 to 0.1%). TCRdb re-called clones from the reads via CATT. Found here are under 3,000 gamma-chain clones, roughly 28% of them singletons; the top ten hold over 15%. Material for sequencing was blood. The chain recombines TRGV4 with TRGJP1. The source of this sequence is a child who was a newborn, infant or young child, either healthy, febrile or measles-vaccinated (not recorded which). CDR3 nucleotide sequence: TGTGCCACCTGGGATTCGATCAAGATATTT. The encoded protein is CATWDSIKIF.